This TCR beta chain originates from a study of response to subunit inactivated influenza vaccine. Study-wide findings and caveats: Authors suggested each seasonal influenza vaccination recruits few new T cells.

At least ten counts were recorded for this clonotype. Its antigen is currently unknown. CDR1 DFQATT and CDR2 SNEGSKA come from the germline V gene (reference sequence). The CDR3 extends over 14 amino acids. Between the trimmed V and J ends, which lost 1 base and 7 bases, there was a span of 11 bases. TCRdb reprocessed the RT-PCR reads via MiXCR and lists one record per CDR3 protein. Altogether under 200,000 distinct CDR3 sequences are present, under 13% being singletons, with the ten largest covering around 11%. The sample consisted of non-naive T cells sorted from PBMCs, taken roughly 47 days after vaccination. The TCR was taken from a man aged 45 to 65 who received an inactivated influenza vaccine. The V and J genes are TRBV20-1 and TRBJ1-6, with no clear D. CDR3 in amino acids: CSARGSNSNSPLHF. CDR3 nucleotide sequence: TGCAGTGCTAGAGGGTCCAACTCGAATTCACCCCTCCACTTT.